A single sample gave rise to the 6 T cell receptor beta chains below, sequenced in a study of blood T cell repertoires in COVID-19. The assay was immunoSEQ multiplex PCR, and TCRdb's table has in-frame clones only and misses some. The data contain about 250,000 clones, approximately 90% of them singletons. Sequencing was performed on PBMCs or T cells enriched from blood (not recorded which). Receptors were obtained from a woman aged 18-35 years who had recovered from COVID-19.

There are a few counts of this clone. The chain carries TRBV14 and TRBJ2-7; possibly TRBD1 for D (5 bases). This CDR3 region has 14 residues. The V end lost 0 bases, the J end lost 7 bases, and 13 bases lay between the germline ends. Germline CDR1 is SGHDN and CDR2 is FVKESK. CDR3 protein: CASSQEAGIGEQYF. The CDR3 DNA sequence: TGTGCCAGCAGCCAAGAGGCAGGGATTGGGGAGCAGTACTTC.

This clone was counted a few times. The chain is built from TRBV28 and TRBJ1-3; TRBD1 matches 7 bases. J was trimmed by 8 bases and V by 5 bases; bases with no gene match: 12. In germline, CDR1 is MDHEN, CDR2 SYDVKM. The CDR3 length is 15 residues. CDR3 in amino acids: CASSTRTGGGYTIYF. In nucleotides, the CDR3 is TGTGCCAGCAGTACCAGGACAGGCGGAGGGTACACCATATATTTT.

This chain connects TRBV28 to TRBJ2-1; D is undetermined. V lost 2 bases, J lost 12 bases, and 11 bases lay in between. This CDR3 spans 12 amino acids. CDR1 is MDHEN and CDR2 is SYDVKM in the germline V gene. The CDR3 DNA sequence: TGTGCCAGCAGTTTAAGACCTTCGGGGCAGTTCTTC. It is translated as CASSLRPSGQFF.

The V call is TRBV9, the J call TRBJ2-7; 7 bases agree with TRBD2. The CDR3 totals 14 residues. Trimming took 0 bases from V and 6 from J; bases not matched to a gene: 6. CDR1 and CDR2 (germline): SGDLS, YYNGEE. CDR3 sequence: CASSVAGGGSEQYF. In DNA, the CDR3 is TGTGCCAGCAGCGTAGCTGGGGGAGGGAGCGAGCAGTACTTC.

The chain couples TRBV3-1 (or the pseudogene TRBV3-2) to TRBJ2-2, with a weak D call TRBD1 (6 bases). Germline CDR1 is LGHDT and CDR2 is YNNKEL (reference sequence). The CDR3 sequence is 16 residues long. Trimming removed 1 base at V and 0 bases at J, with 9 bases between. The CDR3 nucleotides read TGTGCCAGCAGCCAAGGTGGGGGCGCGAACACCGGGGAGCTGTTTTTT. The encoded protein is CASSQGGGANTGELFF.

The chain carries TRBV4-1 and TRBJ2-7; 8 bases are a match to TRBD1. Per germline, CDR1 MGHRA and CDR2 YSYEKL. Unmatched junction bases numbered 4, after V lost 4 bases and J lost 2 bases. The CDR3 loop spans 14 amino acids. CDR3 sequence (DNA): TGCGCCAGCAGCCCCAACAGGGGGGCCTACGAGCAGTACTTC. Its protein product is CASSPNRGAYEQYF.